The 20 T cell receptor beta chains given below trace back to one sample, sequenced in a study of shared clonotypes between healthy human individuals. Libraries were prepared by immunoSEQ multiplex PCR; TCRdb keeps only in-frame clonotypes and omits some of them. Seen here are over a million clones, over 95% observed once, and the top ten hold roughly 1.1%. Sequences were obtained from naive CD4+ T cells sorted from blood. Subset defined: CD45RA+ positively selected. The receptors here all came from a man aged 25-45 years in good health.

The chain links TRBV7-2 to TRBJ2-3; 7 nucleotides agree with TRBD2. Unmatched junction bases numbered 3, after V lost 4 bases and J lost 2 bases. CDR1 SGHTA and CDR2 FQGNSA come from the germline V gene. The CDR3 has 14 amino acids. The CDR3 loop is CASSSGLNTDTQYF. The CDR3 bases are TGTGCCAGCAGCTCGGGACTAAACACAGATACGCAGTATTTT.

CDR3 sequence: CASSLAQARGGTEAFF. The CDR3 region has the DNA TGCGCCAGCAGCTTGGCTCAAGCGAGGGGTGGCACTGAAGCTTTCTTT. This sequence joins TRBV5-1 and TRBJ1-1, with D maybe TRBD1 (5 bases). The V gene's germline CDR1 is SGHRS and CDR2 YFSETQ. V lost 0 bases to trimming and J lost 4 bases, with 16 bases between them. The CDR3 is 16 residues long.

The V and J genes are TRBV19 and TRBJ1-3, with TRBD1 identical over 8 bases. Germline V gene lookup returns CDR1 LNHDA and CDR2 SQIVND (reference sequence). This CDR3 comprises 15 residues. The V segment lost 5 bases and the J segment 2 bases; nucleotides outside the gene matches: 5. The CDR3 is CASSPTGGTGNTIYF. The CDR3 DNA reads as TGTGCCAGTAGTCCCACAGGGGGAACTGGAAACACCATATATTTT.

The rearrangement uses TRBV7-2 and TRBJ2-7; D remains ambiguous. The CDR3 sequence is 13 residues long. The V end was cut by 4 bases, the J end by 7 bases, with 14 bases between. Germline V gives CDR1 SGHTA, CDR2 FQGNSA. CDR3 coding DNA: TGTGCCAGCAGCTCCCATCCGGCCCGGGAGCAGTACTTC. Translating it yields CASSSHPAREQYF.

CDR3 in DNA: TGTGCCAGCAGCTTTAGTATCTACGAGCAGTACTTC. Its translation: CASSFSIYEQYF. This rearrangement joins TRBV5-6 to TRBJ2-7; D gene uncertain. The CDR3 extends over 12 amino acids. Trimming removed 2 bases from V and 3 bases from J, with 6 bases in between. CDR1 SGHDT and CDR2 YYEEEE come from the germline V gene. Filled out from reference TRBV5-6 and TRBJ2-7, the complete variable domain reads DAGVTQSPTHLIKTRGQQVTLRCSPKSGHDTVSWYQQALGQGPQFIFQYYEEEERQRGNFPDRFSGHQFPNYSSELNVNALLLGDSALYLCASSFSIYEQYFGPGTRLTVT.

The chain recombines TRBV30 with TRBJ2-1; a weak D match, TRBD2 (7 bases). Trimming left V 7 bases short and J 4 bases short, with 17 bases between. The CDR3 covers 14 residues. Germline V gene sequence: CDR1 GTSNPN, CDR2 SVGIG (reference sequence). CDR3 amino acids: CASTTSGTYNEQFF. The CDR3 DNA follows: TGTGCCTCGACAACCAGCGGGACATACAATGAGCAGTTCTTC.

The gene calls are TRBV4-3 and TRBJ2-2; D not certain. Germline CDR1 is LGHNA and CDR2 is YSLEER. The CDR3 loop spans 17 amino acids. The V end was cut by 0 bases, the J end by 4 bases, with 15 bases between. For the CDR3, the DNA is TGCGCCAGCAGCCAAGATATATTCTCCCTGGGCACCGGGGAGCTGTTTTTT. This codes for CASSQDIFSLGTGELFF.

The CDR3 reads CASSVVASGELFF. CDR3 coding DNA: TGTGCCAGCAGCGTAGTGGCAAGTGGGGAGCTGTTTTTT. The rearrangement uses TRBV9 and TRBJ2-2; D is ambiguous. This CDR3 contains 13 residues. Deletions cut 0 bases from V and 8 bases from J, with 8 bases between. Germline assignment: CDR1 SGDLS and CDR2 YYNGEE. Complete variable domain (other parts from reference TRBV9 and TRBJ2-2): DSGVTQTPKHLITATGQRVTLRCSPRSGDLSVYWYQQSLDQGLQFLIQYYNGEERAKGNILERFSAQQFPDLHSELNLSSLELGDSALYFCASSVVASGELFFGEGSRLTVL.

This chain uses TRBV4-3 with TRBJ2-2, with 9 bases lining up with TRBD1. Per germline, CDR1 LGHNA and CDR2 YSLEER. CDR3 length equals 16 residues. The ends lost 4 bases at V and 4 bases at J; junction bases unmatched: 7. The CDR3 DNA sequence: TGCGCCAGCAGCCTCGGGACAGGGAGTAGCACCGGGGAGCTGTTTTTT. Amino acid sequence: CASSLGTGSSTGELFF.

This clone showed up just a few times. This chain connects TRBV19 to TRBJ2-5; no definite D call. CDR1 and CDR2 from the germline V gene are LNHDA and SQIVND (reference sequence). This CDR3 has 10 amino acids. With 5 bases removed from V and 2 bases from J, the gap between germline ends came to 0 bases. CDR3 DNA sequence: TGTGCCAGTAGTCAAGAGACCCAGTACTTC. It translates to CASSQETQYF.

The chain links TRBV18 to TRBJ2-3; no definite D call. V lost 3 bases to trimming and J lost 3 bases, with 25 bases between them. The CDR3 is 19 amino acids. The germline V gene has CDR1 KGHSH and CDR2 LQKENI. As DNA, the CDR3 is TGTGCCAGCTCACCTTCAAGCGAACAGCAGACTTTGGGAACAGATACGCAGTATTTT. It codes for CASSPSSEQQTLGTDTQYF. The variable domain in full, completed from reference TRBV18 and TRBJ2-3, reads NAGVMQNPRHLVRRRGQEARLRCSPMKGHSHVYWYRQLPEEGLKFMVYLQKENIIDESGMPKERFSAEFPKEGPSILRIQQVVRGDSAAYFCASSPSSEQQTLGTDTQYFGPGTRLTVL.

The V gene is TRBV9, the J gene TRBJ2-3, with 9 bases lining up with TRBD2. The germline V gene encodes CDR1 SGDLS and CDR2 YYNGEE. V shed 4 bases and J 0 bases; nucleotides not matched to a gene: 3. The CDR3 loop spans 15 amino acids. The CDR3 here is CASSPSGVSTDTQYF. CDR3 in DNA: TGTGCCAGCAGCCCTAGCGGGGTGAGCACAGATACGCAGTATTTT.

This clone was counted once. The CDR3 coding sequence is TGTGCCATCAGTGAAAGCTCGACAGGGAACACTGAAGCTTTCTTT. As protein: CAISESSTGNTEAFF. The V call is TRBV10-3, the J call TRBJ1-1, with a weak D call TRBD1 (6 bases). Germline V CDR1 and CDR2: ENHRY, SYGVKD. V lost 3 bases and J 1 base, leaving 12 bases between the germline ends. There are 15 residues in the CDR3.

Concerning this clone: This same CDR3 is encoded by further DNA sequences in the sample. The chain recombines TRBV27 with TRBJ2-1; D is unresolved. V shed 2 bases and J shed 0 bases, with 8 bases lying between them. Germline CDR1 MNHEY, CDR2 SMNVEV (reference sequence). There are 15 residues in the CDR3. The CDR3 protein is CASSLGPSSYNEQFF. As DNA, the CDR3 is TGTGCCAGCAGTTTAGGACCAAGCTCCTACAATGAGCAGTTCTTC.

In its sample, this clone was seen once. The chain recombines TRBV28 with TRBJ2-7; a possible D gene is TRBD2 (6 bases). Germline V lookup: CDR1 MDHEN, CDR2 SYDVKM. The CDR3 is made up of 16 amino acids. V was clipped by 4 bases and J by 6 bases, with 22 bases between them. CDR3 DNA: TGTGCCAGCAGTTCCCCTGCCCAGCGGGCGGGGAGCGAGCAGTACTTC. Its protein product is CASSSPAQRAGSEQYF.

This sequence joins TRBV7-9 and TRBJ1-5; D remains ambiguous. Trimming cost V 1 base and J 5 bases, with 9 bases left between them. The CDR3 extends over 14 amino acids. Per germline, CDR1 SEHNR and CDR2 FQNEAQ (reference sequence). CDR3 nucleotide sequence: TGTGCCAGCAGCTTAGTGGATCGGGATCAGCCCCAGCATTTT. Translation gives CASSLVDRDQPQHF.

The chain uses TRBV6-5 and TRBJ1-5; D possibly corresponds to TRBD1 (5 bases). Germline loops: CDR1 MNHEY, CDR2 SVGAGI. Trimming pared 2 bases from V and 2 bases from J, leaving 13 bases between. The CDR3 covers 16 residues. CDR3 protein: CASSYKGPRGNQPQHF. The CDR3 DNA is TGTGCCAGCAGTTACAAGGGGCCGAGGGGCAATCAGCCCCAGCATTTT.

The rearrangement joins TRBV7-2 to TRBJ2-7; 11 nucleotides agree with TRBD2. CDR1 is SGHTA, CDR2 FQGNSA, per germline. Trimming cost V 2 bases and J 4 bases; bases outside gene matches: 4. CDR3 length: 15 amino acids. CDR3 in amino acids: CASSLISGREYEQYF. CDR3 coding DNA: TGTGCCAGCAGCTTAATTAGCGGGAGGGAATACGAGCAGTACTTC.

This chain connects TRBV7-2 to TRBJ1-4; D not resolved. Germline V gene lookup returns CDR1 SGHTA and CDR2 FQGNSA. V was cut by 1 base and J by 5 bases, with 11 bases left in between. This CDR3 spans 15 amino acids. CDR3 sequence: CASSLVPWGNEKLFF. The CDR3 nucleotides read TGTGCCAGCAGCTTAGTTCCCTGGGGAAATGAAAAACTGTTTTTT.

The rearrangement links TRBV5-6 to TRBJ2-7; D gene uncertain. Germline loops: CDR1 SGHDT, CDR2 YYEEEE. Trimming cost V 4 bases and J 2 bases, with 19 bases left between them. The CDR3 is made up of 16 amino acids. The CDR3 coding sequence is TGTGCCAGCAGCCAAGGGTCCGTCTGGGTCCCCTACGAGCAGTACTTC. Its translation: CASSQGSVWVPYEQYF.